This TCR beta chain was documented in a study of blood T cell repertoires in COVID-19 (dated by TCRdb to the early 2020s). In the study overall: The collaborator samples originated in the United States, Italy and Spain and spanned the acute and convalescent phases of COVID-19. The prospective study material was composed of cDNA or gDNA derived from T cells, B-cell-depleted T cells, or PBMCs. Deeply sampled blood TCRbeta repertoires from subjects exposed to, actively infected with, or recovered from COVID-19 were included in the dataset. The repertoires were released in a freely available public database intended as a resource for research on the immune response to SARS-CoV-2. Samples came from the ongoing ImmuneRACE study (first 160 participants) plus 1,254 subjects from 6 global collaborators. Sample metadata almost always included a de-identified subject ID, COVID-19 status, age in years and sex. HLA class I and class II types, where available, came from metadata supplied by the sample provider rather than from assay-based typing.

TCRbeta CDR3 regions were amplified from genomic DNA using the immunoSEQ Assay, a bias-controlled multiplex PCR. The original pipeline was this. The number of nucleated cells in each sample was estimated from the amplification of reference gene primers within the assay. To quantify the absolute abundance of each unique TCRbeta CDR3 rearrangement, sequence reads were collapsed and filtered. For each sample, productive Simpson clonality was calculated by taking the square root of Simpson's diversity index across productive rearrangements. The source is immuneACCESS, and TCRdb retained only in-frame sequences with V and J called. Part of the clones is not carried over; for the studies checked, unresolved V genes explain less than half of this, and the remainder is unexplained. The DNA was the basis for D and trimming; V, J and clone size are from that table. The sample has approximately 200,000 clones on record, roughly 79% of them singletons. The ten biggest clones cover roughly 17% of the sample.

Worth noting for this clone: Its binding antigen is unknown. Base qualities are missing; no much larger clone stands one base away.

Here is what the overall study found, with its caveats: The quantity of clinical and demographic metadata differed by source and by participant and was supplied without curation.

Collaborating institutions collected whole blood in K2EDTA tubes following their own protocols. Collaborator samples were shipped for TCRbeta analysis as frozen whole blood, isolated PBMCs, or DNA extracted from either sample type. According to the germline V gene, CDR1 reads KGHSH and CDR2 reads LQKENI. Ends trimmed: V by 5 bases, J by 2 bases; bases unmatched to a gene: 15. The CDR3, from cysteine to phenylalanine, totals 18 residues. The entry retains the CDR3 DNA only, 54 bases that are in frame from base 1. The clonotype comes from a man aged 60-69 years with active or convalescent COVID-19. Sequencing was carried out using peripheral blood. The chain was built from TRBV18 and TRBJ1-1; TRBD1 matches 9 bases in the middle. CDR3 sequence: CASSTNVQGARTNTEAFF. The DNA sequence reads TGTGCCAGCTCAACTAACGTACAGGGGGCTCGAACCAACACTGAAGCTTTCTTT.